This T cell receptor (beta chain) was sequenced in a study of T cell responses to AZD1222 COVID-19 vaccine. The CDR3 is 17 amino acids. V was pared by 4 bases and J by 4 bases, with 13 bases of the junction left unmatched. CDR1 is PRHDT, CDR2 FYEKMQ, per germline (reference sequence). The study, taken as a whole, reports: Every sample of the repertoires postdated the peak T cell response.

In regard to this clone: What it binds is unknown.

The data were produced by immunoSEQ multiplex PCR, yet TCRdb's version contains in-frame clones alone and is incomplete. The sample consists of 100,000 to 150,000 clones, almost 85% of them appearing once. The receptor's source is an adult who received the MenACWY meningococcal vaccine as a control. The sample was peripheral blood, taken 28 days after the second dose of the MenACWY control vaccine. The chain carries TRBV13 and TRBJ1-2, with 9 bases matching TRBD1. The CDR3 coding sequence is TGTGCCAGCAGCTCCGTCCTTGCAACAGGGGGCGGCTATGGCTACACCTTC. Protein: CASSSVLATGGGYGYTF.